The T cell receptor (beta chain) under discussion was sequenced for a study of siplizumab effects on memory and regulatory T cells. The CDR3 is 13 amino acids. Germline V CDR1 and CDR2: SQVTM, ANQGSEA. V was pared by 6 bases and J by 1 base, with 13 bases between. The study's findings and limits: Naive T cells looked more diverse than memory cells, and they looked like major contributors to the alloresponse. Solely a minor proportion of alloreactive clones could be assigned to unstimulated subsets.

Some 10^5 TCR templates were measured in each sample. The method was immunoSEQ multiplex PCR; TCRdb's version includes in-frame clones alone and lacks a portion of them. This sample has 75,000 to 100,000 clones, with approximately 95% found just once. Note on this clone: The antigen is not known.

Sequencing was done on a sample of non-Treg CD4+ T cells sorted from blood. The origin of this receptor is a human donor in good health. The gene calls are TRBV29-1 and TRBJ2-7; D may be TRBD2 (6 bases). CDR3 bases: TGCAGCGTAGTCAGCGGGCGTTCCTACGAGCAGTACTTC. Amino acid sequence: CSVVSGRSYEQYF.